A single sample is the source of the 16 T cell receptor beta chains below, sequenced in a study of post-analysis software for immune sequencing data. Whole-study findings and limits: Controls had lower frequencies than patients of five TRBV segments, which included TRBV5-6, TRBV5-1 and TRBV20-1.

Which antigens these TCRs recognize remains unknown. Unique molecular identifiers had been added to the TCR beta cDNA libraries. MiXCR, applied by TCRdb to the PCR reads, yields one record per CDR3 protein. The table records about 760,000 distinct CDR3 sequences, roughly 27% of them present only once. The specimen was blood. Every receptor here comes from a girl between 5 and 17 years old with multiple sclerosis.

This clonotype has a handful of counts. CDR3: CASSQGWGDHTGELFF. The CDR3 bases are TGCGCCAGCAGCCAAGGGTGGGGGGATCACACCGGGGAGCTGTTTTTT. The gene calls are TRBV4-1 and TRBJ2-2, with a tentative D call TRBD2 (6 bases). Germline V gene sequence: CDR1 MGHRA, CDR2 YSYEKL. The CDR3 is 16 residues long. V lost 1 base and J lost 3, with 12 bases in between.

The CDR3 DNA sequence: TGCGCCAGCAGCCAAGACACGGGGGCCCACTCTGGGGCCAACGTCCTGACTTTC. This sequence encodes CASSQDTGAHSGANVLTF. The chain uses TRBV4-3 and TRBJ2-6; D possibly matches TRBD1 or TRBD2 (6 bases each). Germline V lookup: CDR1 LGHNA, CDR2 YSLEER. This CDR3 region has 18 residues. The V end lost 0 bases, the J end lost 0 bases, and 12 bases lay between the germline ends.

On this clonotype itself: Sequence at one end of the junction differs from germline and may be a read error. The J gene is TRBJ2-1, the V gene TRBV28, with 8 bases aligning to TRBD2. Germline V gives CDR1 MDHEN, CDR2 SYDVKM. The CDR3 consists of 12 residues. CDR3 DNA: TGTGCCACCTGGACTAGCTTCGGTGAGCAGGTCTTC. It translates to CATWTSFGEQVF.

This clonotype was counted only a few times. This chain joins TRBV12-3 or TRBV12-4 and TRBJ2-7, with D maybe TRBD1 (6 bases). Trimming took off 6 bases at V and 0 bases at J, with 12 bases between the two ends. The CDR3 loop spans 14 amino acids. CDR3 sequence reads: CASSPGHNSYEQYF. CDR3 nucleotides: TGTGCCAGCAGCCCGGGACACAACTCCTACGAGCAGTACTTC.

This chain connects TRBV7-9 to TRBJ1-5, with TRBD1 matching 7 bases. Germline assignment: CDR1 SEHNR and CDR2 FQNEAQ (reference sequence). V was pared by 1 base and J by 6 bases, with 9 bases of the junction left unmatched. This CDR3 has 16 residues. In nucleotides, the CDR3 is TGTGCCAGCAGCTTAGGGGTTGGAGGGGGCGGTCAGCCCCAGCATTTT. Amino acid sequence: CASSLGVGGGGQPQHF. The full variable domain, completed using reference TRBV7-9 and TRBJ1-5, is DTGVSQNPRHKITKRGQNVTFRCDPISEHNRLYWYRQTLGQGPEFLTYFQNEAQLEKSRLLSDRFSAERPKGSFSTLEIQRTEQGDSAMYLCASSLGVGGGGQPQHFGDGTRLSIL.

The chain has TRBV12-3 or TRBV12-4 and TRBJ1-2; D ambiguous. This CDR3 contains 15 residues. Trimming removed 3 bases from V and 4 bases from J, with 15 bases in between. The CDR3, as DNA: TGTGCCAGCAGTTTGGGAGAAGGGATCCCCTATGGCTACACCTTC. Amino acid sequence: CASSLGEGIPYGYTF.

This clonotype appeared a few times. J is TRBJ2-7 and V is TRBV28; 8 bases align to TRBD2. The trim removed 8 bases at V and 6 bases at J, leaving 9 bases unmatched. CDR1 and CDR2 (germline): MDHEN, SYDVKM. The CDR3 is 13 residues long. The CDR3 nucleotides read TGTGCCAGCTTTACGGGGGGGCTCCTCGAGCAGTACTTC. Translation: CASFTGGLLEQYF.

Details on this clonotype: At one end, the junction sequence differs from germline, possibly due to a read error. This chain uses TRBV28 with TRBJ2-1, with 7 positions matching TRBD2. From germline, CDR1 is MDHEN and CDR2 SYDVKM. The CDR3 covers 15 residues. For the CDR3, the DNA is TGTACCAGCAGTTTAAGGGAGGGCCCCTACAATGAGCAGTTCTTC. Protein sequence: CTSSLREGPYNEQFF.

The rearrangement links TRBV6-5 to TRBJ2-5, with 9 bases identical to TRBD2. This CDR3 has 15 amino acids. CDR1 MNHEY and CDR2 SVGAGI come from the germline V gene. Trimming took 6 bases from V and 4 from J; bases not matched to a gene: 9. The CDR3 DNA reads TGTGCCAGCAGGAGACTAGCGGAGTCTGTAGAGACCCAGTACTTC. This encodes CASRRLAESVETQYF.

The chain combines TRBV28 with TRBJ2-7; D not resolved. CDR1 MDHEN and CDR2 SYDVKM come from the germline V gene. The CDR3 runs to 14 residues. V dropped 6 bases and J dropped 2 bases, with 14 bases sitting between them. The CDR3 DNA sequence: TGTGCCAGCAGCCCACCGGATCCCGCCTACGAGCAGTACTTC. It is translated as CASSPPDPAYEQYF.

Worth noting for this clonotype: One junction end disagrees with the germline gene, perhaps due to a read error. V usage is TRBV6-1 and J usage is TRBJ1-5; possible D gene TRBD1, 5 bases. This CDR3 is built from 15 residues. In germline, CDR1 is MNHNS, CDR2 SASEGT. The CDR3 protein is CTSSEARGGNQPQHF. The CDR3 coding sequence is TGTACCAGCAGTGAAGCTAGGGGTGGCAATCAGCCCCAGCATTTT.

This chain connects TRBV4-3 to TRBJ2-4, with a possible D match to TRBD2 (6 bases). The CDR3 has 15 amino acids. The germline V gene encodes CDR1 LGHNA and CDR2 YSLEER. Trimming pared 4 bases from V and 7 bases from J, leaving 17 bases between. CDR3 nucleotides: TGCGCCAGCAGCCCCGGGACGGGGGTTATGAACATTCAGTACTTC. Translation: CASSPGTGVMNIQYF.

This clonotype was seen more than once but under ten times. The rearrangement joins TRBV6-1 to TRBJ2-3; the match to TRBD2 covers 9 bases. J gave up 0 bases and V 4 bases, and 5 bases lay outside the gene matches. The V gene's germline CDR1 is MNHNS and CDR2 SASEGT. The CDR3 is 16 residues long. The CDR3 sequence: CASSVIAGVSTDTQYF. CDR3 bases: TGTGCCAGCAGTGTAATAGCGGGGGTAAGCACAGATACGCAGTATTTT.

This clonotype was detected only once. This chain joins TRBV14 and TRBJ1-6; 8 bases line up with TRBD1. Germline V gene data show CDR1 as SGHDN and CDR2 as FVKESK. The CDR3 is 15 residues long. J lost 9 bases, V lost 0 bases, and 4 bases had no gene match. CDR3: CASSQEGQGASPLHF. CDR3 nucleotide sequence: TGTGCCAGCAGCCAAGAAGGGCAGGGGGCTTCACCCCTCCACTTT.

The CDR3 bases are TGCGCCAGCAGCCCTAAGTGGGGGCGTGGTGTGAACACTGAAGCTTTCTTT. Encoded protein: CASSPKWGRGVNTEAFF. The rearrangement joins TRBV4-1 to TRBJ1-1; tentatively, D is TRBD1 (6 bases). The CDR3 is 17 amino acids. The V gene lost 4 bases and the J gene lost 0 bases, with 18 bases spanning the gap. Germline V gene sequence: CDR1 MGHRA, CDR2 YSYEKL.

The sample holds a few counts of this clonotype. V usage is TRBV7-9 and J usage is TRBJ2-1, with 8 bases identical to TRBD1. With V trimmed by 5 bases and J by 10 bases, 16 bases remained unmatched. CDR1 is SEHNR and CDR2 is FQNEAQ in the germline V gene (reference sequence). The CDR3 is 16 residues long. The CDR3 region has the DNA TGTGCCAGCAGCCTCCGACAGGGGCTAGGAGATCGAGAGCAGTTCTTC. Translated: CASSLRQGLGDREQFF.